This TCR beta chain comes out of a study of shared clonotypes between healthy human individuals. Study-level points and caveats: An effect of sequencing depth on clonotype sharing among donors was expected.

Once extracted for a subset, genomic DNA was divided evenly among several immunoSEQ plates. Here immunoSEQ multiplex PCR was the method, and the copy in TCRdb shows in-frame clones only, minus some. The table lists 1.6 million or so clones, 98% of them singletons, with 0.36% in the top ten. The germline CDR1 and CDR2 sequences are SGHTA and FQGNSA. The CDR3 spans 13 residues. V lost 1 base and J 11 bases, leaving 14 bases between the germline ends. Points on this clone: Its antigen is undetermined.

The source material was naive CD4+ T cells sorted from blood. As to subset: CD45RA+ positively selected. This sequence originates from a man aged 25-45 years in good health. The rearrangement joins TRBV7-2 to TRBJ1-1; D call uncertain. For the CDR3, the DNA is TGTGCCAGCAGCTTAGTCCCCCGGACCGGCGCTTTCTTT. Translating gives CASSLVPRTGAFF.